These 29 T cell receptor beta chains were all obtained from the same sample, sequenced in a study of T-cell memory formation after mild COVID-19. TCRdb used MiXCR to reprocess the 5' RACE reads, holding one entry per CDR3 protein. This sample has approximately 100,000 distinct CDR3 sequences; about 23% occur once, and the top ten carry roughly 39%. The sequencing input was PBMCs or a T cell subset sorted from them (not recorded which). The source is a man between 18 and 35 years old who had mild COVID-19 (a few samples of this study predate the infection). Cell type and time point are not known.

DNA of the CDR3: TGTGCCAGCAGCTTGCAGGGGGGGTCAGATACGCAGTATTTT. Amino acids: CASSLQGGSDTQYF. The chain is built from TRBV7-9 and TRBJ2-3; D may match TRBD1 or TRBD2 (7 bases each). CDR1 is SEHNR, CDR2 FQNEAQ, per germline (reference sequence). Trimming stripped 3 bases from V and 4 bases from J, with 11 bases between. This CDR3 region has 14 residues. The variable domain in full, with the rest retrieved from reference TRBV7-9 and TRBJ2-3, is DTGVSQNPRHKITKRGQNVTFRCDPISEHNRLYWYRQTLGQGPEFLTYFQNEAQLEKSRLLSDRFSAERPKGSFSTLEIQRTEQGDSAMYLCASSLQGGSDTQYFGPGTRLTVL.

The rearrangement joins TRBV2 to TRBJ1-2; 11 bases are shared with TRBD1. Germline assignment: CDR1 SNHLY and CDR2 FYNNEI. The V gene end was trimmed by 4 bases and the J gene end by 3 bases; junction bases not matched to a gene: 13. The CDR3 extends over 18 amino acids. CDR3 sequence reads: CASSGTGGPLEIYYGYTF. Written as DNA, the CDR3 is TGTGCCAGCAGTGGGACAGGGGGCCCCCTCGAGATCTACTATGGCTACACCTTC.

The chain recombines TRBV12-3 or TRBV12-4 with TRBJ2-5; 9 bases are a match to TRBD1. The CDR3 totals 14 residues. J lost 5 bases, V lost 5 bases, and 6 bases had no gene match. The CDR3, as DNA: TGTGCCAGCAGTCGAACAGGGGGCAAGGAGACCCAGTACTTC. Translated, it gives CASSRTGGKETQYF.

This clonotype was detected ten times or more. V usage is TRBV5-1 and J usage is TRBJ2-7; 8 bases map to TRBD1. Germline V gene lookup returns CDR1 SGHRS and CDR2 YFSETQ. J lost 4 bases, V lost 3 bases, and 6 bases had no gene match. This CDR3 spans 14 amino acids. In DNA form, the CDR3 reads TGCGCCAGCAGCTCGTGGACAGGGACTTACGAGCAGTACTTC. It encodes CASSSWTGTYEQYF.

The CDR3 bases are TGTGCCAGCAGGTCCGGGCCGGCATTTCAGCCCCAGCATTTT. Translated: CASRSGPAFQPQHF. The rearrangement links TRBV12-3 or TRBV12-4 to TRBJ1-5; D is undetermined. V was cut by 6 bases and J by 6 bases, with 15 bases left in between. There are 14 residues in the CDR3.

This chain connects TRBV2 to TRBJ1-1; D remains ambiguous. The CDR3 runs 13 residues. The V end was cut by 2 bases, the J end by 1 base, with 5 bases between. Per the germline V gene, CDR1 is SNHLY and CDR2 is FYNNEI. Here the CDR3 DNA reads TGTGCCAGCAGTGAATCGTGGAACACTGAAGCTTTCTTT. As protein: CASSESWNTEAFF.

The V gene is TRBV19, the J gene TRBJ1-2; TRBD1 aligns across 7 bases. Germline lookup yields CDR1 LNHDA and CDR2 SQIVND (reference sequence). V lost 1 base and J lost 4; bases outside the gene matches: 6. The CDR3 extends over 15 amino acids. CDR3 protein: CASSIAGTEAYGYTF. The CDR3, as DNA: TGTGCCAGTAGTATAGCTGGGACAGAAGCCTATGGCTACACCTTC.

The chain recombines TRBV6-2 or TRBV6-3 with TRBJ2-3; 10 nucleotides line up with TRBD1. V was pared by 10 bases and J by 3 bases, with 7 bases of the junction left unmatched. The CDR3 loop spans 14 amino acids. From germline, CDR1 is MNHEY and CDR2 SVGEGT. The CDR3 DNA sequence: TGTGCCATCAAGGACAGGGGGGAGACAGATACGCAGTATTTT. Translated: CAIKDRGETDTQYF.

The chain carries TRBV7-9 and TRBJ2-7; no clear D. The CDR3 is made up of 13 amino acids. Trimming removed 4 bases at V and 4 bases at J, with 11 bases between. Germline V gene data show CDR1 as SEHNR and CDR2 as FQNEAQ (reference sequence). This chain's CDR3 is CASSSGEEYEQYV. DNA of the CDR3: TGTGCCAGCAGCTCTGGAGAGGAGTACGAGCAGTACGTC.

CDR3 sequence: CAISRKRTSGGSTDTQYF. CDR3 DNA sequence: TGTGCCATCAGCCGCAAACGGACTAGCGGGGGGAGCACAGATACGCAGTATTTT. This chain joins TRBV10-3 and TRBJ2-3, with 14 nucleotides matching TRBD2. The V gene's germline CDR1 is ENHRY and CDR2 SYGVKD. Trimming at V came to 6 bases and at J to 0 bases, leaving 8 bases not matched to a gene. CDR3 length: 18 amino acids.

This clonotype turned up a few times. The V gene is TRBV14, the J gene TRBJ1-1; TRBD1 agrees at 9 bases. The CDR3 has 17 residues. V shed 0 bases, J shed 4 bases, and the junction held 9 bases outside the gene matches. The germline V gene encodes CDR1 SGHDN and CDR2 FVKESK. CDR3 region: CASSQETGGLSGTEAFF. The CDR3, as DNA: TGTGCCAGCAGCCAAGAAACAGGGGGCCTGTCGGGCACTGAAGCTTTCTTT. Using reference TRBV14 and TRBJ1-1 for the parts outside the CDR3, the full variable domain is EAGVTQFPSHSVIEKGQTVTLRCDPISGHDNLYWYRRVMGKEIKFLLHFVKESKQDESGMPNNRFLAERTGGTYSTLKVQPAELEDSGVYFCASSQETGGLSGTEAFFGQGTRLTVV.

The chain joins TRBV4-1 to TRBJ2-5, with 8 bases lining up with TRBD2. The CDR3 sequence is 14 residues long. V was clipped by 3 bases and J by 4 bases; unmatched bases: 4. CDR1 and CDR2 (germline): MGHRA, YSYEKL. DNA of the CDR3: TGCGCCAGCAGCCACGGACTAGCACCAGAGACCCAGTACTTC. It encodes CASSHGLAPETQYF.

The sample holds a few counts of this clonotype. The chain has TRBV3-1 and TRBJ2-7; D assignment may be TRBD1 or TRBD2 (6 bases each). The CDR3 spans 15 residues. Germline CDR1 LGHDT, CDR2 YNNKEL (reference sequence). The V gene lost 0 bases and the J gene lost 5 bases, with 14 bases spanning the gap. The CDR3 nucleotides read TGTGCCAGCAGCCAAGATAGACAGGAGGGACACGAGCAGTACTTC. Protein sequence: CASSQDRQEGHEQYF.

This clonotype has more than one count but fewer than ten. The chain is built from TRBV9 and TRBJ2-7; D could derive from TRBD1 or TRBD2 (6 bases each). The germline V and J ends were trimmed by 6 bases and 0 bases, with 13 bases remaining between them. The length of the CDR3 is 14 residues. Germline V CDR1 and CDR2: SGDLS, YYNGEE. This chain's CDR3 is CASNGGGSSYEQYF. The DNA of the CDR3 is TGTGCCAGCAACGGGGGCGGTAGCTCCTACGAGCAGTACTTC.

The V and J genes are TRBV14 and TRBJ1-3; D remains ambiguous. This CDR3 has 15 residues. Trimming removed 0 bases from V and 6 bases from J, with 12 bases in between. CDR1 SGHDN and CDR2 FVKESK come from the germline V gene. The CDR3, as DNA: TGTGCCAGCAGCCAAGAACAAGGATCCGAAAACACCATATATTTT. It yields the protein CASSQEQGSENTIYF.

This clonotype was seen a handful of times. The chain employs TRBV7-2 and TRBJ2-4; D perhaps matches TRBD2 (5 bases). CDR3 length equals 18 residues. V shed 5 bases and J shed 1 base, with 21 bases lying between them. CDR1 is SGHTA and CDR2 is FQGNSA in the germline V gene. Here the CDR3 DNA reads TGTGCCAGCAGCCCCATGGGGTATACGGGGTGGGCCAAAAACATTCAGTACTTC. It specifies CASSPMGYTGWAKNIQYF.

The chain combines TRBV27 with TRBJ1-5, with 8 bases aligning to TRBD1. This CDR3 contains 15 residues. V lost 9 bases to trimming and J lost 0 bases; unmatched junction nucleotides: 7. Per the germline V gene, CDR1 is MNHEY and CDR2 is SMNVEV (reference sequence). In nucleotides, the CDR3 is TGTGCCAGTAGACAGGGGTTCTATAGCAATCAGCCCCAGCATTTT. This translates into CASRQGFYSNQPQHF.

This clonotype was detected a few times. The chain employs TRBV6-2 or TRBV6-3 and TRBJ2-7; no reliable D call. This CDR3 has 12 residues. Trimming removed 6 bases from V and 4 bases from J, with 10 bases in between. Germline V gene lookup returns CDR1 MNHEY and CDR2 SVGEGT. This CDR3 is CASRSQLYEQYV. CDR3 bases: TGTGCCAGCAGGTCACAACTTTACGAGCAGTACGTC.

This clonotype was counted between two and nine times. V and J are TRBV9 and TRBJ2-1; the match to TRBD2 covers 12 bases. CDR1 and CDR2 from the germline V gene are SGDLS and YYNGEE. The J segment lost 5 bases and the V segment lost 4 bases, leaving 4 bases of the junction unmatched. The CDR3 covers 15 residues. Written as DNA, the CDR3 is TGTGCCAGCAGCCCCTGGACTAGCGGGGACAATGAGCAGTTCTTC. Its translation: CASSPWTSGDNEQFF. The complete variable domain, with remaining parts taken from reference TRBV9 and TRBJ2-1, reads DSGVTQTPKHLITATGQRVTLRCSPRSGDLSVYWYQQSLDQGLQFLIQYYNGEERAKGNILERFSAQQFPDLHSELNLSSLELGDSALYFCASSPWTSGDNEQFFGPGTRLTVL.

V and J are TRBV12-3 or TRBV12-4 and TRBJ1-6, with TRBD1 as a possible D gene (6 bases). The CDR3 length is 13 residues. V lost 7 bases and J lost 13, with 17 bases in between. The DNA for the CDR3 is TGTGCCAGCACCTTGCAGGGGCTCTCCCCCCTCCACTTT. Its translation: CASTLQGLSPLHF.

This clonotype has a handful of counts. This chain connects TRBV11-2 to TRBJ2-7; D is undetermined. Germline CDR1 SGHAT, CDR2 FQNNGV. The CDR3 covers 14 residues. Trimming pared 0 bases from V and 3 bases from J, leaving 9 bases between. The CDR3 coding sequence is TGTGCCAGCAGCTTAGAGGCAGGATTCTACGAGCAGTACGTC. Protein sequence: CASSLEAGFYEQYV.

The chain links TRBV27 to TRBJ2-7, with unresolved D. In germline, CDR1 is MNHEY, CDR2 SMNVEV (reference sequence). The CDR3 is made up of 11 amino acids. Trimming left V 6 bases short and J 1 base short, with 4 bases between. CDR3 nucleotide sequence: TGTGCCAGCAGGGGGTCCTACGAGCAGTACTTC. Protein sequence: CASRGSYEQYF.

This clonotype has ten or more counts. This CDR3 reads CASTAARGSYEQYF. The CDR3 nucleotides read TGCGCCAGCACCGCGGCCAGGGGGTCCTACGAGCAGTACTTC. The chain couples TRBV4-1 to TRBJ2-7; 7 bases line up with TRBD1. The CDR3 has 14 residues. Germline V gene data show CDR1 as MGHRA and CDR2 as YSYEKL. With 7 bases clipped from V and 1 base from J, the junction kept 7 bases outside the gene matches.

This CDR3 reads CASRGLAGTSTDTQYF. CDR3 DNA: TGTGCCAGCAGGGGACTAGCGGGGACTAGCACAGATACGCAGTATTTT. V and J are TRBV27 and TRBJ2-3; 13 bases align to TRBD2. This CDR3 is built from 16 residues. Per germline, CDR1 MNHEY and CDR2 SMNVEV (reference sequence). V was clipped by 6 bases and J by 0 bases; unmatched bases: 3.

Only a few counts were recorded for this clonotype. CDR3 region: CSARPAGTFRQYV. The CDR3 region has the DNA TGCAGTGCTAGACCGGCGGGGACCTTTAGGCAGTACGTC. This chain uses TRBV20-1 with TRBJ2-7; tentatively, D is TRBD2 (6 bases). Germline lookup yields CDR1 DFQATT and CDR2 SNEGSKA (reference sequence). The CDR3 extends over 13 amino acids. The V end was cut by 2 bases, the J end by 9 bases, with 17 bases between.

This clonotype was picked up a small number of times. The chain uses TRBV9 and TRBJ2-3; 7 nucleotides match TRBD1. In germline, CDR1 is SGDLS, CDR2 YYNGEE. The CDR3 length is 15 residues. V lost 4 bases and J lost 3; bases outside the gene matches: 8. The CDR3 sequence is CASSLLGQMTDTQYF. As DNA, the CDR3 is TGTGCCAGCAGCCTGCTGGGACAGATGACAGATACGCAGTATTTT.

This clonotype was seen only a few times. This rearrangement joins TRBV6-2 or TRBV6-3 to TRBJ2-7; D remains unclear. The CDR3 extends over 12 amino acids. Germline assignment: CDR1 MNHEY and CDR2 SVGEGT. Trimming removed 8 bases at V and 6 bases at J, with 14 bases between. The CDR3 is CASGGVWGEQYV. Here the CDR3 DNA reads TGTGCCAGCGGCGGAGTTTGGGGCGAGCAGTACGTC.

CDR3 residues: CASSREVIGELFF. As DNA, the CDR3 is TGTGCCAGCTCCAGGGAAGTGATCGGGGAGCTGTTTTTT. The chain recombines TRBV12-3 or TRBV12-4 with TRBJ2-2, with D perhaps TRBD1 (5 bases). Trimming stripped 8 bases from V and 7 bases from J, with 14 bases between. CDR3 length: 13 amino acids.

The rearrangement joins TRBV10-2 to TRBJ1-1; no firm D call. Germline CDR1 WSHSY, CDR2 SAAADI. The CDR3 is made up of 14 amino acids. V lost 5 bases and J lost 4, with 14 bases in between. The CDR3 is CASSLGFRSTEAFF. The CDR3 coding sequence is TGCGCCAGCAGTCTTGGGTTTAGGAGCACTGAAGCTTTCTTT.